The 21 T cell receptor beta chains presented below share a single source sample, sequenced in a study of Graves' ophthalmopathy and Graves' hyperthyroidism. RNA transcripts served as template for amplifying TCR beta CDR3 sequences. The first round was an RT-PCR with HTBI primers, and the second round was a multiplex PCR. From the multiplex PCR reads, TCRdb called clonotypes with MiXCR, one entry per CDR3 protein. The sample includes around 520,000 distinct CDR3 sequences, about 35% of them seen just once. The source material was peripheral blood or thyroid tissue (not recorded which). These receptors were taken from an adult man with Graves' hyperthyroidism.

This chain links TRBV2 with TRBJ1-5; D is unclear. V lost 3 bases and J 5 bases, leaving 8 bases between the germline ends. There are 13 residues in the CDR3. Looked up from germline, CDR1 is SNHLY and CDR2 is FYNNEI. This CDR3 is CASSDLGDQPQHF. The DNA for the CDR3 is TGTGCCAGCAGTGATCTGGGAGATCAGCCCCAGCATTTT.

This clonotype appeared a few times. The CDR3 bases are TGTGCCAGCAGCTTAGAGGGGGGGAACGAGCAGTTCTTC. The encoded protein is CASSLEGGNEQFF. J is TRBJ2-7 and V is TRBV7-9; D possibly corresponds to TRBD2 (7 bases). The DNA end is a closer match to TRBJ2-1, so the J assignment may be wrong. This CDR3 comprises 13 residues. Germline CDR1 reads SEHNR; CDR2 reads FQNEAQ (reference sequence).

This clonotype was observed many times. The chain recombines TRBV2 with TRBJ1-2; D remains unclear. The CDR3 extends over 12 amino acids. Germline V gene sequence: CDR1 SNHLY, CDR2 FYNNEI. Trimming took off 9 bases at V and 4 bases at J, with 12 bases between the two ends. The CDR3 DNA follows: TGTGCCAGTAAGACGGGGAGCTATGGCTACACCTTC. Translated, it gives CASKTGSYGYTF. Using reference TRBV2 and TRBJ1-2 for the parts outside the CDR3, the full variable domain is EPEVTQTPSHQVTQMGQEVILRCVPISNHLYFYWYRQILGQKVEFLVSFYNNEISEKSEIFDDQFSVERPDGSNFTLKIRSTKLEDSAMYFCASKTGSYGYTFGSGTRLTVV.

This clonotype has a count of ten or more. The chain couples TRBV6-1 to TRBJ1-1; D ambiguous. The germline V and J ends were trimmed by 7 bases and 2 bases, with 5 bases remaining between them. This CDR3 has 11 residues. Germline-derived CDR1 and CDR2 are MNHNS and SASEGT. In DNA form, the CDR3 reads TGTGCCAGCACAAGTAACACTGAAGCTTTCTTT. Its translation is CASTSNTEAFF.

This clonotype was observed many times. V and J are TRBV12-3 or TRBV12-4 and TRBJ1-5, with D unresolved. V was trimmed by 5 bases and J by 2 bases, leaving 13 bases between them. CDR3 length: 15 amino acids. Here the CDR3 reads CASSPPGRGNQPQHF. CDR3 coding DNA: TGTGCCAGCAGTCCCCCAGGTCGAGGCAATCAGCCCCAGCATTTT.

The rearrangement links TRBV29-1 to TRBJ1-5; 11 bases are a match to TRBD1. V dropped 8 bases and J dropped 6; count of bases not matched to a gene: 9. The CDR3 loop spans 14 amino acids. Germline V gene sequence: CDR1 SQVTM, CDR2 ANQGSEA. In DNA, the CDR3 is TGCAGCTCGGGGACAGGGGGTGGGACTCAGCCCCAGCATTTT. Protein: CSSGTGGGTQPQHF.

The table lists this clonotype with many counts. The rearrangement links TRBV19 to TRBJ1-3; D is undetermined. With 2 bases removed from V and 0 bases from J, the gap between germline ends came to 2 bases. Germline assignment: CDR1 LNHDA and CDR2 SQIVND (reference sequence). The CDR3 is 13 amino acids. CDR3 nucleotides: TGTGCCAGTAGTATAACCTCTGGAAACACCATATATTTT. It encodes CASSITSGNTIYF.

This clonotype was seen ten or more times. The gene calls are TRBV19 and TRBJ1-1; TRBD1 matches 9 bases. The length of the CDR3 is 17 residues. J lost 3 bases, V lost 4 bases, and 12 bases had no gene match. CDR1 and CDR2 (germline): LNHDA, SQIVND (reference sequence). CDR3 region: CASSNPGQGFEDTEAFF. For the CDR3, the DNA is TGTGCCAGTAGTAATCCGGGACAGGGTTTCGAAGACACTGAAGCTTTCTTT.

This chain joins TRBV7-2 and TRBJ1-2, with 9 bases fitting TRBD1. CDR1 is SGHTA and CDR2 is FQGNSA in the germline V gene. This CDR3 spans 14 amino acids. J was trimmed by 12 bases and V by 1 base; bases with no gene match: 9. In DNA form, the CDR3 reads TGTGCCAGCAGCTTAGGCCGGGACAGGGCTGGAAACACCTTC. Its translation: CASSLGRDRAGNTF.

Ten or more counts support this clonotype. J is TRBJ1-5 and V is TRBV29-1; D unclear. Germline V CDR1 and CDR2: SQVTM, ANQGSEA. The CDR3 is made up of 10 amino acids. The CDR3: CSHPPEPQHF. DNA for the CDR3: TGCAGTCACCCCCCGGAGCCCCAGCATTTT.

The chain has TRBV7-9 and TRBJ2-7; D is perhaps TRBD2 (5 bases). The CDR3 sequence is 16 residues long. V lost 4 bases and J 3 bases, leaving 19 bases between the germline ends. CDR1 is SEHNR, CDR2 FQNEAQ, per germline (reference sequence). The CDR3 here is CASSSGPPQGGYEQYF. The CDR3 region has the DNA TGTGCCAGCAGCTCCGGACCCCCTCAAGGAGGCTACGAGCAGTACTTC.

CDR3 DNA: TGTGCCAGCAGCTTACGCAGGGGGCGGACTAATGAAAAACTGTTTTTT. Protein product: CASSLRRGRTNEKLFF. V and J are TRBV12-5 and TRBJ1-4, with 8 bases lining up with TRBD1. This CDR3 is 16 amino acids long. Germline V gene sequence: CDR1 LGHNT, CDR2 FRNRAP.

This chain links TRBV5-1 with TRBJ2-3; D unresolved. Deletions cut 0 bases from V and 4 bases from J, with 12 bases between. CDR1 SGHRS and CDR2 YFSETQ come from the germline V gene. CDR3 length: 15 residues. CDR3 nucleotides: TGCGCCAGCAGCTTGGGAATAGCATCGGCAGATACGCAGTATTTT. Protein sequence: CASSLGIASADTQYF.

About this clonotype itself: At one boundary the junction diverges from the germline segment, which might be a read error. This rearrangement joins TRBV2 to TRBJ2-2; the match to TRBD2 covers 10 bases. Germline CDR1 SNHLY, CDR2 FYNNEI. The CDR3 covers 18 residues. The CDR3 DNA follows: TGTGCCAGCAGTGAGGACTCACTAGCGGGATGGCGCACCGGGGAGCTGCTTTTT. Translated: CASSEDSLAGWRTGELLF. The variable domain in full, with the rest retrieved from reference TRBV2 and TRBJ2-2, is EPEVTQTPSHQVTQMGQEVILRCVPISNHLYFYWYRQILGQKVEFLVSFYNNEISEKSEIFDDQFSVERPDGSNFTLKIRSTKLEDSAMYFCASSEDSLAGWRTGELLFGEGSRLTVL.

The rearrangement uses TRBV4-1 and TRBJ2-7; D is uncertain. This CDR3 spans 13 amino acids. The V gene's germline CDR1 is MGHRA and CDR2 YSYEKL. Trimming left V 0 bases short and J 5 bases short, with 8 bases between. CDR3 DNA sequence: TGCGCCAGCAGCCAAGAATCTCCCCACGAGCAGTACTTC. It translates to CASSQESPHEQYF.

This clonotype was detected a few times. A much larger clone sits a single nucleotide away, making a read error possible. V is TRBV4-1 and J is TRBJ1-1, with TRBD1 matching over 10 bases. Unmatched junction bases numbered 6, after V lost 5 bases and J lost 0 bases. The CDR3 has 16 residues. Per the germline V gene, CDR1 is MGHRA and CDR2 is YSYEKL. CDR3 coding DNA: TGCGCCAGCAGCTTGGGACAGGGGTCAGTGAACACTGAAGCTTTCTTT. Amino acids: CASSLGQGSVNTEAFF.

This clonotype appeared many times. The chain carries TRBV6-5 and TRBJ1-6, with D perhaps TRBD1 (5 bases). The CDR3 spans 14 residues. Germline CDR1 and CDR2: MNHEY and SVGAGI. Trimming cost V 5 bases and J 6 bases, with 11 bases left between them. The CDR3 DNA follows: TGTGCCAGCAGTCCGGGACCGCTTAATTCACCCCTCCACTTT. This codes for CASSPGPLNSPLHF.

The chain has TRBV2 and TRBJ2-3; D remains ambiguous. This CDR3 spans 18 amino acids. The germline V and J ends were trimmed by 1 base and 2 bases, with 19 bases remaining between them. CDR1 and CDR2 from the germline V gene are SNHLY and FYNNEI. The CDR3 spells CASSEGRRVSHNTDTQYF. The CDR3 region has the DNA TGTGCCAGCAGTGAAGGCAGACGGGTGTCGCACAACACAGATACGCAGTATTTT.

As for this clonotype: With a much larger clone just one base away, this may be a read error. CDR3 loop: CASSLVRRNTIYF. CDR3 DNA: TGTGCCAGCAGCTTGGTCCGTCGAAACACCATATATTTT. The chain is built from TRBV5-6 and TRBJ1-3; D is uncertain. Germline CDR1 and CDR2: SGHDT and YYEEEE. Trimming removed 0 bases from V and 5 bases from J, with 6 bases in between. The CDR3 covers 13 residues.

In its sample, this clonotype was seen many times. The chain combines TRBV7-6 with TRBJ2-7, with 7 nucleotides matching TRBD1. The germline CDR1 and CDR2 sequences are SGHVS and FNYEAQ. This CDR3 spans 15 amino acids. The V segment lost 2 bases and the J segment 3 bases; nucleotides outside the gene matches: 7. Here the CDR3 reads CASSLSTGSIYEQYF. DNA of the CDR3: TGTGCCAGCAGCTTATCGACAGGGAGCATCTACGAGCAGTACTTC.

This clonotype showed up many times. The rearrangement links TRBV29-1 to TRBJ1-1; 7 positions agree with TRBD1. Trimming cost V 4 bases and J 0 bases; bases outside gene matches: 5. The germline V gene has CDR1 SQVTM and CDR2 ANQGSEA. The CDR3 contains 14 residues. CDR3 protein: CSVGAGGMNTEAFF. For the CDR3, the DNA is TGCAGCGTTGGGGCAGGGGGAATGAACACTGAAGCTTTCTTT.